These T cell receptor beta chains were read from a single sample in a study of blood T cells in healthy people across ages. TCRdb called the 5' RACE reads again in MiXCR, with one record for every CDR3 protein. The sample carries about 1,400,000 distinct CDR3 sequences, roughly 40% recorded once. Sample: blood. Every receptor here comes from a woman aged 18-29 years in good health. The CDR3 runs from the conserved cysteine through the conserved F or W. Each record gives: V gene, J gene, clone size, D gene, CDR3 DNA, CDR3 protein. The D gene is left open where the match is weak. Size tells how often a clone was seen (once, few, many) or the class of an expanded clone, and some rows leave it out.

TRBV7-2	TRBJ2-3	.	TRBD1	TGTGCCAGCTTGACAGGGTCTAGCACAGATACGCAGTATTTT	CASLTGSSTDTQYF
TRBV3-1	TRBJ2-7	few	.	TGTGCCAGCAGCCAAGTAGTGCGGAAGAGCTCCTACGAGCAGTACTTC	CASSQVVRKSSYEQYF
TRBV20-1	TRBJ1-1	.	.	TGCAGTGCTAGAGAGGACACAAGGTCACCCGAAGCTTTCTTT	CSAREDTRSPEAFF
TRBV2	TRBJ2-3	.	.	TGTGCCAGCAGGACAAGTGTGGATACGCAGTATTTT	CASRTSVDTQYF
TRBV5-5	TRBJ1-3	.	.	TGTGCCAGCAGCTTAGAGGGGCACTCTGGAAACACCATATATTTT	CASSLEGHSGNTIYF
TRBV5-1	TRBJ2-3	.	.	TGCGCCAGCAGAGATGGGCGAGTGGCAGATACGCAGTATTTT	CASRDGRVADTQYF
TRBV5-1	TRBJ1-1	once	.	TGCGCCAGCAGCGTCGGGGGAAAAAACACTGAAGCTTTCTTT	CASSVGGKNTEAFF
TRBV11-1	TRBJ2-7	.	.	TGTGCCAGCAGCTTAGGGGCTAAGAACGAGCAGTACTTC	CASSLGAKNEQYF
TRBV7-3	TRBJ2-3	few	TRBD1	TGTGCCAGCAGCCCCCAAGCAGGGGGCGCCACAGATACGCAGTATTTT	CASSPQAGGATDTQYF
TRBV7-2	TRBJ2-5	.	.	TGTGCCAGCAGCCTAGCGGGACAGGGGAACGGAAAGACCCAGTACTTC	CASSLAGQGNGKTQYF
TRBV7-2	TRBJ2-5	few	.	TGTGCCAGCACCCGACTAGGCAGATTCCCAGAGACCCAGTACTTC	CASTRLGRFPETQYF
TRBV21-1	TRBJ2-4	.	.	TGTGCCAGCAGCTCCGCGACTAGCGCCTTCGAAGACATTCAGTACTTC	CASSSATSAFEDIQYF
TRBV3-1	TRBJ2-1	once	TRBD2	TGTGCCAGCAGACCAGGACTAGTAAACAATGAGCAGTTCTTC	CASRPGLVNNEQFF
TRBV9	TRBJ2-1	.	TRBD2	TGTGCCAGCAGCGCCTCGGGGGGGCAGTTCTTC	CASSASGGQFF
TRBV7-9	TRBJ1-4	.	.	TGTGCCAGCAGCTTAGGGGCGGCAGGGAGTGAAAAACTGTTTTTT	CASSLGAAGSEKLFF
TRBV7-2	TRBJ2-7	few	.	TGTGCCAGCAGCTTAGACTCCCCCTCGTTATACGAGCAGTACTTC	CASSLDSPSLYEQYF
TRBV10-3	TRBJ2-7	.	.	TGTGCCATCAGTGGACCGTCGTCGTCCTACGAGCAGTACTTC	CAISGPSSSYEQYF
TRBV27	TRBJ2-7	.	.	TGTGCCAGCAAGGCGGCGTTGGGCTACGAGCAGTACTTC	CASKAALGYEQYF
TRBV20-1	TRBJ1-4	once	.	TGCAGTGCTACTCTAACAGGAGGAACTAATGAAAAACTGTTTTTT	CSATLTGGTNEKLFF
TRBV12-5	TRBJ2-4	few	.	TGTGCTAGTGGTTTAGGGGGGAACATTCAGTACTTC	CASGLGGNIQYF
TRBV3-1	TRBJ2-7	.	TRBD2	TGTGCCAGCAGCCAAGATGGGCTAGCGGGGGCCTACGAGCAGTACTTC	CASSQDGLAGAYEQYF
TRBV24-1	TRBJ2-7	.	TRBD1	TGTGCCACCAGTGAGGGGACAGCCCCCTACAATGAGCAGTACTTC	CATSEGTAPYNEQYF
TRBV3-1	TRBJ2-1	once	.	TGTGCCAGCAGCCAAGTTCACGGGACACCCTACAATGAGCAGTTCTTC	CASSQVHGTPYNEQFF
TRBV6-1	TRBJ2-7	.	.	TGTGCCAGCTCCCGCGGTCCATGGGAGCAGTACTTC	CASSRGPWEQYF
TRBV6-1	TRBJ2-7	.	TRBD2	TGTGCCAGCAGTGAATTCAGCGGGGGCTCCTACGAGCAGTACTTC	CASSEFSGGSYEQYF
TRBV28	TRBJ1-2	.	TRBD1	TGTGCCAGCAGTTTTACGACAGGGGGCTACACCTTC	CASSFTTGGYTF
TRBV14	TRBJ1-2	.	.	TGTGCCAGCAGCCAAGATTCCTTAGGGAGGGATGGCTACACCTTC	CASSQDSLGRDGYTF
TRBV20-1	TRBJ2-1	.	TRBD2	TGCAGTGCTGCACTGACTAGCGGGAAGTACAATGAGCAGTTCTTC	CSAALTSGKYNEQFF
TRBV6-5	TRBJ2-7	many	.	TGTGCCAGCAGTCGGGACCGGAGGTCGACATCCGAGCAGTACTTC	CASSRDRRSTSEQYF
TRBV18	TRBJ2-1	.	.	TGTGCCAGCTCACCACCGGTCGGGGGAGGCGTTGAGCAGTTCTTC	CASSPPVGGGVEQFF
TRBV20-1	TRBJ2-3	few	TRBD2	TGCAGTGCTGACGAAGACGGGGGGACTGTGGATACGCAGTATTTT	CSADEDGGTVDTQYF
TRBV5-1	TRBJ2-1	.	.	TGCGCCACCTCAAGGACAAGACAAGAGACCCAGTTCTTC	CATSRTRQETQFF
TRBV6-5	TRBJ1-2	.	.	TGTGCCAGCAGACCCGTGGGGGAGGACTATGGCTACACCTTC	CASRPVGEDYGYTF
TRBV7-9	TRBJ1-5	.	.	TGTGCCAGCAGCTTAATGGAAAATCAGCCCCAGCATTTT	CASSLMENQPQHF
TRBV7-2	TRBJ2-1	few	.	TGTGCCAGCAGCGCCCGTAGCGGCGTACGGCAGTTCTTC	CASSARSGVRQFF
TRBV3-1	TRBJ2-1	few	.	TGTGCCAGCAGCCCCCTCGGACAGATGAGCTCCTACAATGAGCAGTTCTTC	CASSPLGQMSSYNEQFF
TRBV27	TRBJ2-1	few	.	TGTGCCAGCAGACCAACAACAGGGCCAGACTACAATGAGCAGTTCTTC	CASRPTTGPDYNEQFF
TRBV6-5	TRBJ2-1	few	TRBD2	TGTGCCAGCAGTTACCTACTAGCGGGAGGGCAGTTTGAGCAGTTCTTC	CASSYLLAGGQFEQFF
TRBV12-5	TRBJ2-5	few	.	TGTGCTAGTGGTTTGGCCGGTGAGACCCAGTACTTC	CASGLAGETQYF
TRBV11-2	TRBJ1-4	.	.	TGTGCCAGCACCTGGGGCCCCATCGGCGAAAAACTGTTTTTT	CASTWGPIGEKLFF
TRBV3-1	TRBJ2-2	.	.	TGTGCCAGCAGCACCCGCCAAACCGGGGAGCTGTTTTTT	CASSTRQTGELFF
TRBV6-6	TRBJ1-5	.	TRBD1	TGTGCCAGCAGTTGGGCTGGGACAGGCAATAGCAATCAGCCCCAGCATTTT	CASSWAGTGNSNQPQHF
TRBV27	TRBJ2-3	.	.	TGTGCCAGCAGTTTTAATACGGCCAGAGGGCCAGATACGCAGTATTTT	CASSFNTARGPDTQYF
TRBV20-1	TRBJ2-7	.	TRBD2	TGCAGTGCTAGCCCCCTAGCGGGGGGGCACTACGAGCAGTACTTC	CSASPLAGGHYEQYF
TRBV2	TRBJ1-5	once	.	TGTGCCAGCAGTGGCATTCAGGAGGAGCCCCAGCATTTT	CASSGIQEEPQHF
TRBV11-2	TRBJ1-4	.	.	TGTGCCAGCAGTGAGGGGTTGGCTAATGAAAAACTGTTTTTT	CASSEGLANEKLFF
TRBV3-1	TRBJ2-5	.	.	TGTGCCAGCAGCCAAGCCCCAGGAGGAGAGACCCAGTACTTC	CASSQAPGGETQYF
TRBV13	TRBJ2-7	.	.	TGTGCCAGCAGCTTAGGCCTTGGAGCCGAGCAGTACTTC	CASSLGLGAEQYF